The 7 T cell receptor beta chains below all came from one sample that was sequenced in a study of T cells in Graves' hyperthyroidism and ophthalmopathy. Researchers took RNA transcripts and amplified the TCR beta CDR3 regions from them. First-round RT-PCR with HTBI primers amplified the TCR CDR3 region. TCRdb redid the calling of the multiplex PCR reads with MiXCR, one entry per CDR3 protein. This sample carries approximately 400,000 distinct CDR3 sequences, just under 15% of them seen once, and the ten largest clones take 30% to 35%. The source material was blood. The receptors come from a woman aged 30 to 39 with Graves' hyperthyroidism.

This clonotype was counted ten times or more. The V gene is TRBV20-1, the J gene TRBJ1-2, with 8 bases lining up with TRBD1. V lost 4 bases to trimming and J lost 3 bases; unmatched junction nucleotides: 7. CDR1 and CDR2 (germline): DFQATT, SNEGSKA (reference sequence). This CDR3 is built from 14 residues. The CDR3 sequence is CSAIPGGVYYGYTF. The CDR3 coding sequence is TGCAGTGCTATCCCAGGGGGCGTCTACTATGGCTACACCTTC.

In its sample, this clonotype was seen once. Just one base apart from a much larger clone, this may be a read error. The V gene is TRBV5-1, the J gene TRBJ2-1; 10 nucleotides align to TRBD2. Germline V lookup: CDR1 SGHRS, CDR2 YFSETQ. V lost 5 bases to trimming and J lost 5 bases; unmatched junction nucleotides: 7. The CDR3 has 15 amino acids. Here the CDR3 reads CASSLTSGVHNEQFF. The CDR3 DNA is TGCGCCAGCAGTCTTACTAGCGGGGTCCACAATGAGCAGTTCTTC.

This clonotype showed up many times. The chain links TRBV30 to TRBJ1-1; no clear D gene. CDR1 and CDR2 from the germline V gene are GTSNPN and SVGIG (reference sequence). CDR3 size: 11 residues. Trimming removed 0 bases at V and 8 bases at J, with 7 bases between. The CDR3 loop reads CAWSVPGEAFF. The CDR3 bases are TGTGCCTGGAGTGTACCCGGGGAAGCTTTCTTT.

The sample holds many counts of this clonotype. The DNA of the CDR3 is TGTGCCAGCAGCATGACTAGCGGGAGGATGAACACCGGGGAGCTGTTTTTT. Protein sequence: CASSMTSGRMNTGELFF. The chain recombines TRBV7-9 with TRBJ2-2; 13 bases line up with TRBD2. This CDR3 region has 17 residues. Unmatched junction bases numbered 4, after V lost 5 bases and J lost 1 base. CDR1 and CDR2 from the germline V gene are SEHNR and FQNEAQ (reference sequence).

This clonotype appeared once. The V and J genes are TRBV7-2 and TRBJ2-1, with 8 bases lining up with TRBD2. This CDR3 has 15 amino acids. Germline CDR1 reads SGHTA; CDR2 reads FQGNSA. With V trimmed by 1 base and J by 7 bases, 6 bases remained unmatched. CDR3 loop: CASSLGGRPTNEQFF. CDR3 sequence (DNA): TGTGCCAGCAGCTTAGGCGGGAGGCCTACTAATGAGCAGTTCTTC.

At least ten counts were recorded for this clonotype. V gene TRBV12-3 or TRBV12-4 combines with J gene TRBJ2-1, with 13 bases lining up with TRBD2. The length of the CDR3 is 18 residues. Trimming took 5 bases from V and 0 from J; bases not matched to a gene: 7. The DNA of the CDR3 is TGTGCCAGCAGTACTAGCGGGAGGGCCCTCTCCTCCTACAATGAGCAGTTCTTC. This codes for CASSTSGRALSSYNEQFF.

This rearrangement joins TRBV7-6 to TRBJ1-2, with 9 positions matching TRBD1. Trimming took 5 bases from V and 6 from J; bases not matched to a gene: 10. CDR3 size: 15 residues. CDR1 SGHVS and CDR2 FNYEAQ come from the germline V gene. The CDR3 is CASSLPGTGRDGYTF. In DNA form, the CDR3 reads TGTGCCAGCAGCCTACCCGGGACAGGGAGGGATGGCTACACCTTC. Based on the CDR3 plus reference TRBV7-6 and TRBJ1-2, the full variable domain is GAGVSQSPRYKVTKRGQDVALRCDPISGHVSLYWYRQALGQGPEFLTYFNYEAQQDKSGLPNDRFSAERPEGSISTLTIQRTEQRDSAMYRCASSLPGTGRDGYTFGSGTRLTVV.